The TCR beta chain described here comes from a study of OX40 agonist ivuxolimab in advanced cancers. In terms of the full investigation: Ivuxolimab, which targeted the costimulatory receptor OX40 (CD134), was an agonistic, fully human IgG2 monoclonal antibody. Partial responses occurred in three dose-escalation patients: two with cutaneous melanoma and one with hepatocellular carcinoma. Intravenous ivuxolimab was administered to patients every 2 weeks at six dose levels: 0.01, 0.1, 0.3, 1.5, 3 and 10 mg/kg. Peripheral TCRbeta sequencing aimed to test whether ivuxolimab altered TCR sequence diversity and caused clonal T-cell expansion. Prior anti-PD-1, anti-PD-L1 or anti-CTLA-4 therapy was permitted, and about two fifths of dose-escalation patients had received checkpoint inhibitors. The paper covers the monotherapy dose-escalation part of the phase I ivuxolimab trial, which included N ≈ 50 patients. Among the roughly 50 dose-escalation patients, roughly 20 had hepatocellular carcinoma, 15 or so melanoma, 9 renal cell carcinoma and 9 head and neck cancer. In the dose-escalation cohort, 82.7% of patients were male, and the mean age was approximately 60 years, with a range of roughly 23 to 85. The study at large found these results: In partial responders in the 0.1-3.0 mg/kg groups, normalized peripheral clonal expansion was found to be among the lowest, especially among CD8+ T cells. At doses from 0.1 to 3.0 mg/kg, clonal expansion was seen in both CD4+ and CD8+ blood T cells between baseline and week 6. After ivuxolimab, more expanded clones were found on average in CD8+ T cells than in CD4+ T cells. The antigen specificity of the peripheral T cells that underwent clonal expansion was not determined. Low levels of normalized T-cell clonal expansion were also shown by some nonresponding patients.

On this clone itself: This receptor's antigen is unknown. Qualities for individual bases were not recorded, and no much larger clone is one base off.

For sequencing of the TCRbeta CDR3 region, genomic DNA was extracted from the sorted cells. TCRbeta CDR3 regions were sequenced using the immunoSEQ Assay. TCRdb's version of the immuneACCESS table is confined to in-frame rearrangements and falls short of the full clone set. An unresolved V gene accounts for under half of the shortfall where checked; the remainder is of unknown origin. The table for this sample lists about 44,000 clones; about 80% of them were counted only once. The ten largest clones add up to more than 9% of the sample. Patients with a history of autoimmune disease or receiving systemic immunosuppression were excluded from the trial. In every dose cohort, peripheral blood was drawn for TCR sequencing at baseline, cycle 4 day 1, and cycle 7 day 1. Samples were obtained from an open-label, multicenter, first-in-human phase I dose-escalation trial of ivuxolimab. Adults with locally advanced or metastatic melanoma, renal cell carcinoma, hepatocellular carcinoma or head and neck squamous cell carcinoma were enrolled in the trial. Before TCR sequencing, CD4+ and CD8+ T cells were separately sorted from peripheral blood.

The germline V gene supplies CDR1 MNHEY and CDR2 SVGAGI. From cysteine to phenylalanine, the CDR3 is 15 amino acids long. Kept here is only the CDR3 DNA, which spans 45 bases and is read in frame from base 1. For this chain, trimming is 6 bases at the V end and 0 bases at the J end, and the number of junction bases without a gene match is 5. The sequencing here drew on CD4+ or CD8+ T cells sorted from blood, taken in a trial of the OX40 agonist ivuxolimab. The sequence is built from TRBV6-5 and TRBJ1-5, with 7 bases aligning to TRBD1. The source of this sequence is an adult with an advanced solid tumor such as melanoma, head and neck, liver or kidney cancer. The encoded CDR3 is CASRRGQSSNQPQHF. In nucleotides, the sequence is TGTGCCAGCAGGAGGGGACAGTCTAGCAATCAGCCCCAGCATTTT.